These T cell receptor beta chains were read from a single sample in a study of blood T cell repertoires in COVID-19. This table comes from immunoSEQ multiplex PCR, and its TCRdb copy is limited to in-frame clones, with some not included. In the table there are under 350,000 clones, 70% to 90% of which are singletons. Sequencing input: peripheral blood. The receptors here all came from a woman in her seventies with acute or convalescent COVID-19. Both conserved end residues are part of each CDR3. The D gene is left open where the match is weak. Some rows mark clone size as missing; the rest say once, few, many or name a class of expanded clone.

clone size | J gene | V gene | D gene | CDR3 protein | CDR3 DNA
NA | TRBJ2-2 | TRBV5-4 | NA | CASSSYRVSGELFF | TGTGCCAGCAGCTCCTACAGGGTTTCCGGGGAGCTGTTTTTT
few | TRBJ1-1 | TRBV7-2 | NA | CASSRGGGSNTEAFF | TGTGCCAGCAGCCGGGGGGGAGGTTCCAACACTGAAGCTTTCTTT
once | TRBJ2-7 | TRBV2 | TRBD2 | CASSELDFGGGAYEQYF | TGTGCCAGCAGTGAACTAGACTTTGGCGGGGGGGCCTACGAGCAGTACTTC
NA | TRBJ1-4 | TRBV20-1 | NA | CSASYGSEKLFF | TGCAGTGCTAGTTACGGGTCAGAAAAACTGTTTTTT
NA | TRBJ2-1 | TRBV7-2 | TRBD2 | CASSFLPTSGGMGEQFF | TGTGCCAGCAGCTTCCTACCGACTAGCGGGGGGATGGGTGAGCAGTTCTTC
NA | TRBJ2-3 | TRBV11-1 | NA | CASSLKLSTDTQYF | TGTGCCAGCAGCTTAAAGCTTAGCACAGATACGCAGTATTTT
NA | TRBJ1-1 | TRBV18 | NA | CASSEGYTEAFF | TGTGCCAGCTCCGAGGGCTACACTGAAGCTTTCTTT
NA | TRBJ1-5 | TRBV5-5 | NA | CASRTGFNQPQHF | TGTGCCAGCAGAACAGGGTTCAATCAGCCCCAGCATTTT
NA | TRBJ2-5 | TRBV5-4 | TRBD2 | CASSPGTRQETQYF | TGTGCCAGCAGTCCCGGGACTAGGCAAGAGACCCAGTACTTC
NA | TRBJ1-6 | TRBV6-5 | TRBD1 | CATGTGLAPLHF | TGTGCCACCGGGACAGGGTTGGCTCCCCTCCACTTT
NA | TRBJ2-5 | TRBV30 | NA | CAWSDTSRVETQYF | TGTGCCTGGTCGGATACTTCGCGGGTAGAGACCCAGTACTTC
NA | TRBJ1-5 | TRBV5-1 | NA | CASTQTGESNQPQHF | TGCGCCAGCACCCAAACAGGCGAGAGCAATCAGCCCCAGCATTTT
NA | TRBJ2-1 | TRBV19 | TRBD2 | CASSPQAGANNEQFF | TGTGCCAGTAGTCCCCAAGCGGGGGCAAACAATGAGCAGTTCTTC
NA | TRBJ1-2 | TRBV3-1/TRBV3-2 | TRBD1 | CASSPRGGTGDDSGYTF | TGTGCCAGCAGCCCTCGAGGGGGCACAGGGGACGATAGTGGCTACACCTTC
NA | TRBJ1-1 | TRBV21-1 | NA | CATDPPERAEAFF | TGTGCCACCGACCCCCCAGAGCGCGCTGAAGCTTTCTTT
NA | TRBJ2-2 | TRBV5-1 | TRBD1 | CASSDRGSTGELFF | TGCGCCAGCAGCGACAGGGGTAGCACCGGGGAGCTGTTTTTT
NA | TRBJ1-2 | TRBV19 | TRBD1 | CASSMGQGGYTF | TGTGCCAGTAGTATGGGACAGGGCGGCTACACCTTC